This T cell receptor beta chain was captured by sequencing in a study of blood T cell repertoires in COVID-19. Study in general: Researchers got acute and convalescent COVID-19 samples from the United States, Italy and Spain. Sample material is recorded as cDNA or gDNA derived from T cells, B-cell-depleted T cells, or PBMCs.

Trimming removed 3 bases at V and 9 bases at J, with 12 bases between. Germline CDR1 KGHSH, CDR2 LQKENI. This CDR3 contains 13 residues. The authors' processing: Using reference gene primer amplification, nucleated cell counts were estimated. Produced via immunoSEQ multiplex PCR; TCRdb's table is partial and in-frame only. The DNA was the basis for D and trimming; V, J and clone size are from that table. The data hold approximately 150,000 clones, with about 91% observed a single time. The TCR originated in an older woman with acute or convalescent COVID-19. The sample consisted of peripheral blood. The V and J genes are TRBV18 and TRBJ2-4; D is possibly TRBD2 (5 bases). Written as DNA, the CDR3 is TGTGCCAGCTCACCTTTAGCGCAAGGCATTCAGTACTTC. It yields the protein CASSPLAQGIQYF.